This passage covers 9 T cell receptor beta chains from one sample sequenced in a study of beta chain features in type 1 diabetes (dated 2018 in TCRdb). The protocol used for the library was the immunoSEQ multiplex PCR assay. The entire isolated RNA was reverse transcribed using the High Capacity cDNA Reverse Transcription Kit, and thus expressed TCRB transcripts were sequenced. Imported from immuneACCESS, the table was reduced by TCRdb to in-frame sequences with V and J called. These copies leave out some clones; in studies compared against another copy, an unresolved V gene accounts for under half, and the cause of the remainder is not known. The sample table contains under 400,000 clones; only one count was recorded for around a fifth of them. Around 0.044% of the sample is in the top ten clones. The sample comprised naive CD4+ T cells from blood. Per the publication, the cell subset or site label means: true naive CD4+ T cells. Source of these receptors: a woman in her late teens or twenties in good health.

Turning to this clone: This specimen includes other DNA sequences encoding the same CDR3. The rearrangement uses TRBV25-1 and TRBJ2-1; D perhaps matches TRBD2 (6 bases). Germline V CDR1 and CDR2: MGHDK, SYGVNS. Trimming cost V 5 bases and J 7 bases, with 12 bases left between them. This CDR3 has 13 amino acids. Written as DNA, the CDR3 is TGTGCCAGCAGTCTTAGCGGCGGAAATGAGCAGTTCTTC. Translating gives CASSLSGGNEQFF.

The rearrangement uses TRBV11-2 and TRBJ2-7; 7 nucleotides align to TRBD1. Trimming at V came to 6 bases and at J to 1 base, leaving 9 bases not matched to a gene. This CDR3 is built from 15 residues. CDR1 SGHAT and CDR2 FQNNGV come from the germline V gene. The DNA of the CDR3 is TGTGCCAGCAGGTCGCCGGGACAGTTTTCCTACGAGCAGTACTTC. Its protein product is CASRSPGQFSYEQYF.

The V call is TRBV20-1, the J call TRBJ2-7; D is undetermined. With 1 base removed from V and 2 bases from J, the gap between germline ends came to 3 bases. The CDR3 contains 11 residues. The germline V gene has CDR1 DFQATT and CDR2 SNEGSKA (reference sequence). CDR3 DNA sequence: TGCAGTGCTAGAGGAGCCTACGAGCAGTACTTC. It yields the protein CSARGAYEQYF.

This clone turned up a few times. The rearrangement links TRBV7-2 to TRBJ2-7, with a weak D call TRBD2 (5 bases). Trimming took 5 bases from V and 13 from J, leaving 21 bases between them. Germline V CDR1 and CDR2: SGHTA, FQGNSA. The CDR3 has 13 residues. CDR3 loop: CASSLGWSGTDYF. CDR3 bases: TGTGCCAGCAGCCTCGGTTGGTCGGGAACGGATTACTTC.

Only a few counts were recorded for this clone. The chain links TRBV19 to TRBJ2-1; TRBD1 aligns across 11 bases. Germline CDR1 is LNHDA and CDR2 is SQIVND (reference sequence). The ends lost 3 bases at V and 7 bases at J; junction bases unmatched: 5. This CDR3 has 15 residues. The CDR3 here is CASSIEGQGGNEQFF. For the CDR3, the DNA is TGTGCCAGTAGTATTGAGGGACAGGGGGGGAATGAGCAGTTCTTC. The whole variable domain, remainder taken from reference TRBV19 and TRBJ2-1, is DGGITQSPKYLFRKEGQNVTLSCEQNLNHDAMYWYRQDPGQGLRLIYYSQIVNDFQKGDIAEGYSVSREKKESFPLTVTSAQKNPTAFYLCASSIEGQGGNEQFFGPGTRLTVL.

The sample holds a few counts of this clone. This chain connects TRBV4-1 to TRBJ1-2, with 9 bases matching TRBD1. V gave up 4 bases and J gave up 4 bases; unmatched junction bases: 4. The germline V gene encodes CDR1 MGHRA and CDR2 YSYEKL. The CDR3 length is 14 residues. The CDR3 region is CASSPDRGGYGYTF. The CDR3 DNA reads TGCGCCAGCAGCCCGGACAGGGGAGGCTATGGCTACACCTTC.

In this sample, this clone turned up a few times. The chain couples TRBV5-1 to TRBJ2-1, with D unclear. Trimming stripped 4 bases from V and 8 bases from J, with 13 bases between. CDR3 length equals 13 residues. Germline CDR1 reads SGHRS; CDR2 reads YFSETQ. As DNA, the CDR3 is TGCGCCAGCAGCAGAGGTGGTGCGGATGAGCAGTTCTTC. This gives the protein CASSRGGADEQFF. Looking up the rest from reference TRBV5-1 and TRBJ2-1 gives the full variable domain: KAGVTQTPRYLIKTRGQQVTLSCSPISGHRSVSWYQQTPGQGLQFLFEYFSETQRNKGNFPGRFSGRQFSNSRSEMNVSTLELGDSALYLCASSRGGADEQFFGPGTRLTVL.

This clone occurred a few times. CDR3 residues: CAWRWDSVNIQYF. Written as DNA, the CDR3 is TGTGCCTGGAGGTGGGACAGCGTAAACATTCAGTACTTC. The chain links TRBV30 to TRBJ2-4, with 7 bases fitting TRBD1. The CDR3 is 13 residues long. Germline CDR1 GTSNPN, CDR2 SVGIG (reference sequence). After removal of 3 bases from V and 6 bases from J, the junction contained 5 bases not matched to a gene.

The rearrangement links TRBV18 to TRBJ2-3; 9 bases match TRBD2. The germline V gene encodes CDR1 KGHSH and CDR2 LQKENI. The V gene end was trimmed by 2 bases and the J gene end by 1 base; junction bases not matched to a gene: 4. The CDR3 runs 16 residues. This chain's CDR3 is CASSPSQREGTDTQYF. CDR3 bases: TGTGCCAGCTCACCATCCCAGCGGGAGGGCACAGATACGCAGTATTTT. Full variable domain (rest looked up from reference TRBV18 and TRBJ2-3): NAGVMQNPRHLVRRRGQEARLRCSPMKGHSHVYWYRQLPEEGLKFMVYLQKENIIDESGMPKERFSAEFPKEGPSILRIQQVVRGDSAAYFCASSPSQREGTDTQYFGPGTRLTVL.